These 19 T cell receptor beta chains share one sample of origin, sequenced in a study of OX40 agonist ivuxolimab in advanced cancers. TCRdb's copy holds only in-frame clones and misses some; the assay was immunoSEQ multiplex PCR. Altogether about 25,000 clones are present, around four fifths being singletons, with the ten largest covering around 27%. Source: CD4+ or CD8+ T cells sorted from blood, taken in a trial of the OX40 agonist ivuxolimab. The receptors were gathered from an adult with an advanced solid tumor such as melanoma, head and neck, liver or kidney cancer.

The gene calls are TRBV6-5 and TRBJ1-5; TRBD1 is a possible D gene (6 bases). CDR3 size: 15 residues. V lost 5 bases and J lost 0, with 11 bases in between. Germline CDR1 MNHEY, CDR2 SVGAGI. The CDR3 sequence: CASSGQPDSNQPQHF. CDR3 nucleotides: TGTGCCAGCAGTGGACAGCCAGATAGCAATCAGCCCCAGCATTTT.

This clone was recorded a few times. J is TRBJ2-1 and V is TRBV7-9; D remains unclear. This CDR3 is 12 amino acids long. In germline, CDR1 is SEHNR, CDR2 FQNEAQ (reference sequence). Trimming shortened V by 1 base and J by 9 bases, and 7 bases separated the two germline ends. The CDR3 sequence: CASSLEYSEQFF. The CDR3 DNA reads as TGTGCCAGCAGCTTAGAGTACTCTGAGCAGTTCTTC.

This sequence joins TRBV5-1 and TRBJ2-1; 11 nucleotides align to TRBD2. Germline CDR1 is SGHRS and CDR2 is YFSETQ. The CDR3 length is 15 residues. J gave up 4 bases and V 4 bases, and 4 bases lay outside the gene matches. The CDR3 DNA reads as TGCGCCAGCAGCAATAGCGGGGGGGATTACAATGAGCAGTTCTTC. Translated, it gives CASSNSGGDYNEQFF.

This chain links TRBV9 with TRBJ1-1, with D uncertain. With 0 bases removed from V and 3 bases from J, the gap between germline ends came to 12 bases. CDR1 and CDR2 from the germline V gene are SGDLS and YYNGEE. The CDR3 totals 15 residues. CDR3 sequence reads: CASSVGGGVYTEAFF. DNA for the CDR3: TGTGCCAGCAGCGTAGGTGGTGGGGTCTACACTGAAGCTTTCTTT.

The rearrangement joins TRBV6-5 to TRBJ2-7, with 7 bases identical to TRBD1. J was trimmed by 2 bases and V by 2 bases; bases with no gene match: 3. The length of the CDR3 is 14 residues. The germline V gene encodes CDR1 MNHEY and CDR2 SVGAGI. The CDR3 here is CASSYGQGAYEQYF. The CDR3 DNA reads as TGTGCCAGCAGTTACGGGCAGGGGGCCTACGAGCAGTACTTC.

The V and J genes are TRBV18 and TRBJ1-4, with 10 bases fitting TRBD1. This CDR3 spans 19 amino acids. V dropped 2 bases and J dropped 1; count of bases not matched to a gene: 10. Germline V CDR1 and CDR2: KGHSH, LQKENI. The CDR3 sequence: CASSPVGTGDYVTNEKLFF. The CDR3 bases are TGTGCCAGCTCACCAGTCGGGACAGGGGACTATGTAACTAATGAAAAACTGTTTTTT.

The rearrangement joins TRBV7-9 to TRBJ2-1; TRBD2 aligns across 8 bases. The CDR3 consists of 15 residues. After removal of 2 bases from V and 8 bases from J, the junction contained 8 bases not matched to a gene. Germline V lookup: CDR1 SEHNR, CDR2 FQNEAQ (reference sequence). The CDR3 is CASSLSGGASDEQFF. In DNA, the CDR3 is TGTGCCAGCAGCTTATCGGGGGGGGCCTCCGATGAGCAGTTCTTC.

The CDR3 nucleotides read TGTGCCTGGAATCGAGGGGAGTGGAGGGCCGAGCAGTACTTC. It codes for CAWNRGEWRAEQYF. The chain is built from TRBV30 and TRBJ2-5; D is possibly TRBD2 (6 bases). Matching the DNA end better, TRBJ2-7 makes the J call doubtful. The CDR3 contains 14 residues. The germline V gene has CDR1 GTSNPN and CDR2 SVGIG (reference sequence).

The rearrangement links TRBV19 to TRBJ2-1; TRBD1 might be the D (5 bases). The CDR3 covers 13 residues. CDR1 and CDR2 (germline): LNHDA, SQIVND (reference sequence). Trimming took off 3 bases at V and 4 bases at J, with 7 bases between the two ends. DNA of the CDR3: TGTGCCAGTAGTATGACAGCTTACAATGAGCAGTTCTTC. It codes for CASSMTAYNEQFF.

A note on this clone: One junction end disagrees with the germline gene, perhaps due to a read error. CDR3 in amino acids: CASSVGAGPSSYNEQFF. In DNA, the CDR3 is TGTGCCAGCAGCGTAGGTGCGGGGCCTAGCTCCTACAATGAGCAGTTCTTC. J is TRBJ2-1 and V is TRBV13, with D perhaps matching TRBD2 (6 bases). The germline V gene has CDR1 PRHDT and CDR2 FYEKMQ (reference sequence). The length of the CDR3 is 17 residues.

V usage is TRBV5-1 and J usage is TRBJ2-5; TRBD1 is a possible D gene (5 bases). Germline V CDR1 and CDR2: SGHRS, YFSETQ. The length of the CDR3 is 14 residues. V was clipped by 4 bases and J by 4 bases, with 14 bases between them. The CDR3: CASSPFQGTETQYF. The CDR3 DNA reads TGCGCCAGCAGCCCGTTCCAGGGAACAGAGACCCAGTACTTC.

The chain couples TRBV6-1 to TRBJ2-3; no firm D call. This CDR3 has 11 residues. Germline V gives CDR1 MNHNS, CDR2 SASEGT. With 7 bases removed from V and 2 bases from J, the gap between germline ends came to 4 bases. The CDR3 spells CASTITDTQYF. The CDR3 DNA reads TGTGCCAGCACGATCACAGATACGCAGTATTTT.

The chain couples TRBV12-5 to TRBJ1-1, with 11 bases fitting TRBD1. The V segment lost 4 bases and the J segment 1 base; nucleotides outside the gene matches: 2. The CDR3 consists of 15 residues. Germline V CDR1 and CDR2: LGHNT, FRNRAP. The CDR3 nucleotides are TGTGCTAGTGGTTCGGGACAGGGGGAGAACACTGAAGCTTTCTTT. This encodes CASGSGQGENTEAFF.

The rearrangement uses TRBV25-1 and TRBJ1-1; D might be TRBD1 (6 bases). The CDR3 length is 15 residues. Deletions cut 2 bases from V and 5 bases from J, with 15 bases between. Per germline, CDR1 MGHDK and CDR2 SYGVNS. The CDR3 sequence: CASSELENRATEAFF. The CDR3 bases are TGTGCCAGCAGTGAACTAGAGAACAGGGCTACTGAAGCTTTCTTT.

This clone appeared a few times. V usage is TRBV11-3 and J usage is TRBJ2-7; TRBD2 matches at 7 bases. Germline trimming cut 3 bases from V and 7 bases from J; bases unmatched to any gene: 6. The CDR3 is 13 residues long. Germline V gene lookup returns CDR1 SGHNT and CDR2 YENEEA. CDR3 coding DNA: TGTGCCAGCAGCTTGATGGCGGGAGCTGAGCAGTACTTC. Protein: CASSLMAGAEQYF.

In this sample, this clone turned up a few times. The chain recombines TRBV27 with TRBJ2-1; 14 bases line up with TRBD2. Germline V gene data show CDR1 as MNHEY and CDR2 as SMNVEV (reference sequence). The V gene end was trimmed by 4 bases and the J gene end by 9 bases; junction bases not matched to a gene: 14. This CDR3 is 18 amino acids long. CDR3: CASSSYGTSGSRFGEQFF. The CDR3 region has the DNA TGTGCCAGCAGTTCCTACGGGACTAGCGGGAGTAGATTCGGTGAGCAGTTCTTC.

The chain is built from TRBV7-8 and TRBJ1-1; a possible D gene is TRBD1 (5 bases). The CDR3 runs to 12 residues. V shed 7 bases and J shed 4 bases, with 10 bases lying between them. The germline V gene has CDR1 SGHVS and CDR2 FQNEAQ. CDR3 bases: TGTGCCAGCACGGGACGGTCCACTGAAGCTTTCTTT. Encoded protein: CASTGRSTEAFF.

The chain recombines TRBV7-6 with TRBJ2-7; D is ambiguous. V lost 2 bases, J lost 1 base, and 12 bases lay in between. Germline V gene lookup returns CDR1 SGHVS and CDR2 FNYEAQ. The CDR3 totals 15 residues. CDR3 coding DNA: TGTGCCAGCAGCTTAAAAGAACAAAATTCCTACGAGCAGTACTTC. This translates into CASSLKEQNSYEQYF.

This clone has just a few counts. The CDR3 DNA is TGTGCCAGCAGCTTAGGGATGAACACTGAAGCTTTCTTT. Its translation is CASSLGMNTEAFF. The chain recombines TRBV7-2 with TRBJ1-1; no clear D. This CDR3 has 13 amino acids. CDR1 is SGHTA and CDR2 is FQGNSA in the germline V gene. Trimming took 1 base from V and 0 from J, leaving 3 bases between them.